This T cell receptor beta chain appears in the sequencing data of a study of blood T cell repertoires in COVID-19. The overall study: There were acute and convalescent COVID-19 samples, and they came from the United States, Italy and Spain. The cDNA or gDNA used as material had been derived from T cells, B-cell-depleted T cells, or PBMCs.

Authors' data handling: Reference gene primer amplification yielded estimated nucleated cell counts. TCRdb's copy holds only in-frame clones and misses some; the assay was immunoSEQ multiplex PCR. V, J and clone size are those of that table, while D and trimming were read from the DNA. The table has about 210,000 clones, around 84% seen once. Looked up from germline, CDR1 is MRHNA and CDR2 is SNTAGT. The V gene end was trimmed by 0 bases and the J gene end by 2 bases; junction bases not matched to a gene: 6. The CDR3 contains 17 residues. Source material: peripheral blood. The receptor's source is a man in his 60s with acute or convalescent COVID-19. The gene calls are TRBV6-4 and TRBJ2-1, with 8 bases that match TRBD2. CDR3 residues: CASSDSGRGVAYNEQFF. CDR3 DNA sequence: TGTGCCAGCAGTGACTCGGGGCGGGGGGTAGCCTACAATGAGCAGTTCTTC.